This T cell receptor beta chain was sequenced during a study of cytomegalovirus exposure and HLA in healthy donors. General study points: In a later analysis, more than 15,000 TCR beta sequences were associated with HLA alleles at 0.05 false discovery rate. Investigators reported 150 to 200 TCR beta chains as tied to cytomegalovirus. Several of the most significant clusters were apparently associated with common viral pathogens in a later analysis. In vitro confirmation showed a few CMV-associated chains to be CMV antigen specific.

Comments on this clone: Antigen unknown.

V was trimmed by 5 bases and J by 6 bases, leaving 14 bases between them. The CDR3 is 13 residues long. The germline CDR1 and CDR2 sequences are MNHNS and SASEGT. 13 Jbeta primers and 60 Vbeta primers were used for the PCR. Using immunoSEQ multiplex PCR, the repertoire was profiled, and TCRdb retains in-frame clones only, with some absent. Of about 130,000 clones in the sample, roughly 88% were seen once. The sequenced sample was PBMCs. This sequence joins TRBV6-1 and TRBJ2-7; TRBD2 is a possible D gene (6 bases). The TCR originated in a young woman in good health and CMV-seropositive. DNA of the CDR3: TGTGCCAGCAGTAAGTGGAGGGCGGCCGAGCAGTACTTC. It yields the protein CASSKWRAAEQYF.